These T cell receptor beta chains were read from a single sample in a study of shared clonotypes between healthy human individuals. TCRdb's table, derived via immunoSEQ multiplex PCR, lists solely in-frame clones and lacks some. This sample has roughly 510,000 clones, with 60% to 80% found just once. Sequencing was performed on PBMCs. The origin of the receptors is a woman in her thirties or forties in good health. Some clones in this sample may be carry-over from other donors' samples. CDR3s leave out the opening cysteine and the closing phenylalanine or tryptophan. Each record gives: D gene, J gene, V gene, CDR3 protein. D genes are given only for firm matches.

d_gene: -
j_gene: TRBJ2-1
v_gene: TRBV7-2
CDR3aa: ASSLAGPHNEQF

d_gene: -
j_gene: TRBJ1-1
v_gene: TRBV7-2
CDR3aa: ASSLARRNTEAF

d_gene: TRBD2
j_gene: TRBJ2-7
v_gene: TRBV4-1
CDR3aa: ASSQGLAGSGEQY

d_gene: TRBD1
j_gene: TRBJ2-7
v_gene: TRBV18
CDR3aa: ASSPPSRGRDEQY

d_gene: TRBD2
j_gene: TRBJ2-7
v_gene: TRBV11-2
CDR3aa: ASSLSGGSSYEQY

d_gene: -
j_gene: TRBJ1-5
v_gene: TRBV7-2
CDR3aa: ASSLAGAQGQPQH

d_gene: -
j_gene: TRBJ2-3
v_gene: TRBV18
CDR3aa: ASSPPRGTQY

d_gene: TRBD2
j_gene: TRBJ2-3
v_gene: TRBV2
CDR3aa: ASGLQGAGEVESTDTQY

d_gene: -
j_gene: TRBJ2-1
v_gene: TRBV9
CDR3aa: ASSVEASRSYNEQF

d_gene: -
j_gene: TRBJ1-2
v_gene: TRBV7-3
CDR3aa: ASSVTPGNGYT

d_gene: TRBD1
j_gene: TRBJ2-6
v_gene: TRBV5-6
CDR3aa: ASTQDRGRFGANVLT

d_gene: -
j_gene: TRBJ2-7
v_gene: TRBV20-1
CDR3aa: SARREYEQY

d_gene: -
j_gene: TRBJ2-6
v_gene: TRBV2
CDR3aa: ASSEEGSGANVLT

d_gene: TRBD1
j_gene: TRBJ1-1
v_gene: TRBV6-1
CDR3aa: ASSGMDRELNTEAF

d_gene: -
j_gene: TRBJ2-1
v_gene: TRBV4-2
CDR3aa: ASTSSYNEQF

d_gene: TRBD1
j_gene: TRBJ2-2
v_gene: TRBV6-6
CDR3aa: ASRRDRGPGELF

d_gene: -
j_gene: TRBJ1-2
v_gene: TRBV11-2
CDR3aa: ASSPTGGYGYT

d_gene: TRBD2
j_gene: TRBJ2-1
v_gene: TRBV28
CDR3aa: ASTPGTSDNEQF

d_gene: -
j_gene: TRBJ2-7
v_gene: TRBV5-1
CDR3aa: ASSLVASSYEQY

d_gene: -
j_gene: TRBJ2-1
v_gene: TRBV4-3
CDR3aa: ASSQDWLARWNEQF

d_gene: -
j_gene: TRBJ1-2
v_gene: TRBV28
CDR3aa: ASSLIQRAAEGGYT

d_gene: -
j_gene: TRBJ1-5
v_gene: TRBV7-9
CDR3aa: ASSSGTEYNQPQH

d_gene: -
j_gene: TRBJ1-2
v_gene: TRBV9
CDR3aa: ASSVRRDVGGYGYT

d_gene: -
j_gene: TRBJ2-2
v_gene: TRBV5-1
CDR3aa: ASSLGQDTGELF

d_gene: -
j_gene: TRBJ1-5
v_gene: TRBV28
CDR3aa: ASSPGVSNQPQH

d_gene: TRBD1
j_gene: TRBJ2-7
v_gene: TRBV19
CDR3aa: ASSLGGQSYEQY

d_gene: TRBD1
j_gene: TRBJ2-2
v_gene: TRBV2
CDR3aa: ASRGDSTGELF

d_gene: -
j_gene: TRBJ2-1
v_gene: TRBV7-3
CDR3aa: ASSPFAVSSYNEQF

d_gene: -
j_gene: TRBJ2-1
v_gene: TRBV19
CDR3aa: ASSNSDDYNEQF

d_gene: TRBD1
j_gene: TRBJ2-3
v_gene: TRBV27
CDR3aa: ASSLLQGVNTDTQY

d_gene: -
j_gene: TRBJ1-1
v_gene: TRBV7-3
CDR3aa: ASSTDRNTEAF

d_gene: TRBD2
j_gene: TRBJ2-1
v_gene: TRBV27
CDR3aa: ATRPGLANNEQF

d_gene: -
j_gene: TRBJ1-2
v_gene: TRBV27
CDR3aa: ASSPGQLPSGYT

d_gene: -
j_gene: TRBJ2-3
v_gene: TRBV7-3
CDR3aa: ASSLSRDRTDTQY

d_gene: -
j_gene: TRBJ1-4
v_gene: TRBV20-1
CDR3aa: SAGRVEKLF